The source of this T cell receptor beta chain is a study of blood T cell repertoires in COVID-19. V was clipped by 1 base and J by 8 bases, with 17 bases between them. Germline-derived CDR1 and CDR2 are MGHRA and YSYEKL. The CDR3 is 16 residues long. During active infection, Seattle patients enrolled and were then monitored through disease. Generated by immunoSEQ multiplex PCR, the TCRdb table keeps only in-frame clones and is missing some. The repertoire has 200,000 to 300,000 clones, about four fifths of them found once; the top ten carry 6.5% to 8.5%. V usage is TRBV4-1 and J usage is TRBJ1-4; no definite D call. Sequenced input: peripheral blood. This clonotype was obtained from an elderly woman with COVID-19, enrolled during active disease. This CDR3 reads CASSQVENTRMEKLFF. The CDR3 DNA follows: TGCGCCAGCAGCCAAGTGGAGAATACGAGGATGGAAAAACTGTTTTTT.